This paragraph reports one T cell receptor (beta chain). No cognate antigen has been identified for it. The sample originates from a study of monozygotic twins with inflammatory bowel disease (dated by TCRdb to about 2019). General notes on the study: The complete study included 28 monozygotic twin pairs: 19 IBD-discordant Danish pairs and nine German pairs, of which four were IBD-concordant and five were IBD-discordant. The search for disease-associated traits relied mainly on comparing IBD patients with their genetically identical healthy co-twins within discordant pairs. Each individual had, on average, about 151 000 unique TCRalpha sequences and 181 000 unique TCRbeta sequences available for analysis.

From each donor, a roughly 2.5 ml peripheral blood sample was collected into PAXgene tubes and stored at -80 degrees C. Without any T cell sorting, total RNA was extracted from whole blood using the PAXgene blood miRNA kit on an automated QIAcube. Peripheral blood from monozygotic twin pairs who were concordant or discordant for inflammatory bowel disease underwent deep TCRalpha and TCRbeta repertoire profiling using unique molecular barcoding. Smoking habits were recorded for all twin pairs, and each individual was classified as a current, former or never smoker. Overall study results and their limits: IBD patients had lower TCRbeta repertoire diversity, measured by the inverse Simpson index, than their healthy co-twins. Fewer clonotypes were shared with other individuals by IBD patients than by healthy twins, most markedly in patients showing signs of disease activity. The analysis was unable to tell apart different T cell subtypes. Repertoire similarity did not differ between concordant and discordant twins, possibly due to limited statistical power. Because patients were on differing immunosuppressive treatments, the repertoires may have picked up extra background noise and inter-individual variability. The results gave no support for a single strong signal or clonotype linked to IBD.

Receptor amplification or capture employed 5' RACE. The input for every TCR library was 3500 ng of total RNA. For each sample, cDNA synthesis with SMARTScribe reverse transcriptase was split into eight separate reactions. During cDNA synthesis, template switching introduced unique molecular identifiers that contained a 6-nucleotide sample barcode. TCRalpha and TCRbeta cDNA was amplified in two nested PCRs of roughly 16 and 10 cycles, and bead purification was carried out after each PCR. Before amplification, the cDNA was treated with uracil DNA-glycosylase and purified using the QIAquick PCR purification kit. The second PCR added Illumina TruSeq-compatible adapters along with sample-specific barcodes. Library quality and concentration were checked on TapeStation and Qubit, and libraries were pooled at around 5 ng each. Sequencing of the pooled libraries was done on an Illumina HiSeq2500 single-index Rapid Run using custom sequencing primers and 2 x 100 bp reads. The study's processing was this. MiGEC version 1.2.6 was used for UMI-based consensus assembly, which corrected PCR and sequencing errors. MiXCR version 2.1.1 was used to carry out V(D)J alignment, clonotype assembly and CDR3 extraction. To normalise gene usage, clonotype sharing and MAIT/NKT TCR abundance, the analysis used the top 1000, 10 000 and 20 000 clonotypes per sample. After downsampling to 27 000 UMIs, diversity was calculated as the inverse Simpson index using the vegan R package. Paired Mann-Whitney U tests on discordant twin pairs were used, with Benjamini-Hochberg multiple-testing correction. The reads went through TCRdb reprocessing, and each CDR3 protein sequence gets one entry with no DNA. TCRdb, not the authors, supplied the V and J calls. This sample's table contains 140,000 to 150,000 distinct CDR3 sequences. The ten largest clones add up to more than 1% of the sample.

From the cysteine up to the phenylalanine, the CDR3 has a length of 16 residues. No DNA has been recorded. From a lookup of the germline V gene (reference sequence), CDR1 and CDR2 are SGHKS and YYEKEE. Here the chain combines TRBV5-5 and TRBJ1-1; with no DNA, the TCRdb D assignment of TRBD1 cannot be verified. Input material: blood. This sequence was found in a human donor with ulcerative colitis or Crohn's disease, or a healthy co-twin of an affected twin (not recorded which). The CDR3 has the sequence CASSFVPGQGSTESFF.